Below are 3 T cell receptor beta chains sequenced from a single sample in a study of PD-1 blockade in classical Hodgkin lymphoma. Time point specified: newly diagnosed, previously untreated cHL patient sample. Through magnetic negative selection, CD8+ T cells were separated from PBMCs that had been thawed. The repertoire was sequenced with immunoSEQ multiplex PCR; TCRdb's copy has only in-frame clones and lacks some. Of about 4,200 clones in the sample, 70% to 85% are singletons; the top ten hold roughly 13%. Sequencing was done on a sample of CD8+ T cells from blood. All receptors come from a human donor with classical Hodgkin lymphoma.

The rearrangement joins TRBV5-1 to TRBJ2-5, with a weak D call TRBD2 (7 bases). The CDR3 is made up of 15 amino acids. The germline V gene has CDR1 SGHRS and CDR2 YFSETQ. V was pared by 0 bases and J by 1 base, with 10 bases between. CDR3 sequence reads: CASSLEGGGQETQYF. The CDR3 DNA is TGCGCCAGCAGCTTGGAGGGAGGGGGCCAAGAGACCCAGTACTTC. The variable domain in full, with the rest retrieved from reference TRBV5-1 and TRBJ2-5, is KAGVTQTPRYLIKTRGQQVTLSCSPISGHRSVSWYQQTPGQGLQFLFEYFSETQRNKGNFPGRFSGRQFSNSRSEMNVSTLELGDSALYLCASSLEGGGQETQYFGPGTRLLVL.

The V call is TRBV9, the J call TRBJ2-7; D perhaps matches TRBD1 (6 bases). Germline CDR1 SGDLS, CDR2 YYNGEE. V was clipped by 3 bases and J by 3 bases, with 7 bases between them. This CDR3 spans 12 amino acids. The CDR3: CASSAQGYEQYF. The CDR3 bases are TGTGCCAGCAGCGCACAGGGCTACGAGCAGTACTTC.

The chain has TRBV2 and TRBJ2-5; 7 bases match TRBD1. With the DNA end fitting TRBJ2-7 better, the J assignment may be wrong. The germline gives CDR1 SNHLY, CDR2 FYNNEI. The CDR3 length is 13 residues. The CDR3 is CAGFGTARYEQYF. The CDR3 region has the DNA TGTGCCGGCTTCGGGACAGCGCGCTACGAGCAGTACTTC.